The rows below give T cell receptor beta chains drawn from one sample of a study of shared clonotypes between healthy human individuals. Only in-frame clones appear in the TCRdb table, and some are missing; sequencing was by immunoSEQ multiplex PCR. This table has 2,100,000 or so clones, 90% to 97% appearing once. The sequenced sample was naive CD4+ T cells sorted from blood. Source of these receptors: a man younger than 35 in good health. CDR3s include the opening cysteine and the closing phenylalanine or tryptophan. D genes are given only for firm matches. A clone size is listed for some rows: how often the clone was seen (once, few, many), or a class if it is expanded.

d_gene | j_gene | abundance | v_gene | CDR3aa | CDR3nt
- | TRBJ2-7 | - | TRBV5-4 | CASSRDGTSYEQYF | TGTGCCAGCAGCCGGGACGGGACCTCCTACGAGCAGTACTTC
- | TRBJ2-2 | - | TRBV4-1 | CASSQSLGEMDTGELFF | TGCGCCAGCAGCCAATCATTAGGGGAGATGGACACCGGGGAGCTGTTTTTT
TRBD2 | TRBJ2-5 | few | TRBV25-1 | CASSVAGAQYF | TGTGCCAGCAGTGTAGCGGGGGCCCAGTACTTC
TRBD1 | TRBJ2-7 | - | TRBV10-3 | CATRTGVDEQYF | TGTGCCACCCGGACAGGGGTGGACGAGCAGTACTTC
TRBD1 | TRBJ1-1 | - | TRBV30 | CAWSRTGLWMNTEAFF | TGTGCCTGGAGTAGGACAGGGTTGTGGATGAACACTGAAGCTTTCTTT
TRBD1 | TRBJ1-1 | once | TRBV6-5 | CASRQGALNTEAFF | TGTGCCAGCAGACAGGGGGCACTGAACACTGAAGCTTTCTTT
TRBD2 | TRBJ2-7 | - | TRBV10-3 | CAISEGASGPSYEQYF | TGTGCCATCAGTGAAGGGGCTAGCGGACCCTCCTACGAGCAGTACTTC
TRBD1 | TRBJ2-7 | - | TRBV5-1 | CASMSKGADEQYF | TGCGCCAGCATGTCAAAGGGGGCGGACGAGCAGTACTTC
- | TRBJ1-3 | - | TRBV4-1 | CASSRIPGILTGNTIYF | TGCGCCAGCAGCCGTATACCGGGCATATTAACTGGAAACACCATATATTTT
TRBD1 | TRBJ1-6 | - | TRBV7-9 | CASSLVQGAGAPLHF | TGTGCCAGCAGCTTAGTTCAGGGGGCAGGTGCTCCCCTCCACTTT
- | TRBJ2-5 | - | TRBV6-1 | CASSEIGGIGQYF | TGTGCCAGCAGTGAAATCGGTGGTATCGGCCAGTACTTC
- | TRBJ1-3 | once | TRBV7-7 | CASSPSIGSSGNTIYF | TGTGCTAGCAGCCCCTCCATAGGGAGCTCTGGAAACACCATATATTTT
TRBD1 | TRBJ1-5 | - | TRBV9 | CASSSTQGDNQPQHF | TGTGCCAGCAGCTCGACCCAGGGGGACAATCAGCCCCAGCATTTT
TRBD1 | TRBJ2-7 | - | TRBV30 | CALRTGRSGEQYF | TGTGCCCTCCGGACAGGGCGGTCGGGAGAGCAGTACTTC
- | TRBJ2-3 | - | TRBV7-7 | CASSFHRDADTQYF | TGTGCTAGCTCCTTTCACAGGGATGCAGATACGCAGTATTTT
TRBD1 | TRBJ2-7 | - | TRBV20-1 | CSALGTVEQYF | TGCAGTGCACTCGGGACAGTCGAGCAGTACTTC
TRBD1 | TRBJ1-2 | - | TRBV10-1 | CASSDSGTGGLGSYGYTF | TGCGCCAGCAGCGATTCCGGGACAGGGGGCTTGGGGAGCTATGGCTACACCTTC
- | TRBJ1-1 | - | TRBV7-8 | CASSTDLAGTEAFF | TGTGCCAGCAGCACGGATCTAGCGGGGACTGAAGCTTTCTTT
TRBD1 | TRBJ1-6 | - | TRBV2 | CASTGQGQNSPLHF | TGTGCCAGCACCGGACAGGGCCAAAATTCACCCCTCCACTTT
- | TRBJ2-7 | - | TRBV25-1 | CASSVTNSYEQYF | TGTGCCAGCAGTGTTACCAACTCCTACGAGCAGTACTTC